The source of this T cell receptor beta chain is a study of T cells in narcolepsy. Findings and caveats of the study: Same-patient CSF and blood CD4+ T cell clonotypes included HCRT-specific and TRIB2-specific autoreactive ones. Healthy controls reportedly lacked the autoreactive clonotypes serially found in patients' blood.

Concerning this clone itself: Antigen specificity is unknown. The identical CDR3 is also encoded by other nucleotide sequences in the sample.

Method: immunoSEQ multiplex PCR; TCRdb's copy keeps in-frame clones and lacks some. The sample records around 31,000 clones, roughly 73% being singletons. The sequenced material came from CD45RA- memory CD4+ T cells from PBMCs. The origin of this receptor is a human donor with narcolepsy.

The CDR3, as DNA: TGCGCCAGCAGCTTGGCGCGGGGGAGGACTGAAGCTTTCTTT. This encodes CASSLARGRTEAFF. V gene TRBV5-1 combines with J gene TRBJ1-1, with D possibly TRBD1 on 5 matching bases. The V end lost 0 bases, the J end lost 5 bases, and 11 bases lay between the germline ends. The CDR3 spans 14 residues. Germline V lookup: CDR1 SGHRS, CDR2 YFSETQ.